Each of the 15 T cell receptor beta chains below was sequenced from the same sample in a study of T cell responses to AZD1222 COVID-19 vaccine. TCRdb's copy holds only in-frame clones and misses some; the assay was immunoSEQ multiplex PCR. The sample has roughly 150,000 clones; 85% to 90% are singletons. This specimen consisted of peripheral blood, obtained 28 days after the second AZD1222 dose. The receptors stem from an adult who received the AZD1222 COVID-19 vaccine.

This clone has more than one count but fewer than ten. CDR3 sequence: CASSPKRPTGTGELFF. For the CDR3, the DNA is TGTGCCAGCAGTCCAAAAAGACCTACGGGCACCGGGGAGCTGTTTTTT. The chain couples TRBV27 to TRBJ2-2; no reliable D call. The V gene's germline CDR1 is MNHEY and CDR2 SMNVEV (reference sequence). The CDR3 extends over 16 amino acids. Trimming shortened V by 5 bases and J by 4 bases, and 17 bases separated the two germline ends.

The chain joins TRBV5-6 to TRBJ2-7; 12 nucleotides match TRBD2. The V segment lost 3 bases and the J segment 3 bases; nucleotides outside the gene matches: 7. Germline-derived CDR1 and CDR2 are SGHDT and YYEEEE. The length of the CDR3 is 16 residues. This CDR3 is CASSSWGLAGSYEQYF. The CDR3 DNA reads TGTGCCAGCAGCTCCTGGGGACTAGCGGGTAGCTACGAGCAGTACTTC.

The chain recombines TRBV28 with TRBJ1-1, with D possibly matching TRBD1 (5 bases). Trimming removed 1 base from V and 6 bases from J, with 15 bases in between. Germline CDR1 and CDR2: MDHEN and SYDVKM. The CDR3 loop spans 15 amino acids. In DNA form, the CDR3 reads TGTGCCAGCAGTTTATTGGGGGGTTCCCTCTCTGAAGCTTTCTTT. As protein: CASSLLGGSLSEAFF.

The rearrangement joins TRBV7-3 to TRBJ2-2; the match to TRBD2 covers 8 bases. From germline, CDR1 is SGHTA and CDR2 FQGTGA. CDR3 size: 16 residues. J was trimmed by 6 bases and V by 1 base; bases with no gene match: 7. CDR3 nucleotides: TGTGCCAGCAGCTTAAATACCGGGAGGGTGGCCGGGGAGCTGTTTTTT. This encodes CASSLNTGRVAGELFF.

The chain links TRBV28 to TRBJ2-6; the D is unclear. Trimming took 11 bases from V and 0 from J, leaving 17 bases between them. Germline values: CDR1 MDHEN, CDR2 SYDVKM. This CDR3 has 16 amino acids. This CDR3 reads CAGSRRSLSGANVLTF. CDR3 nucleotides: TGTGCCGGAAGCAGACGCTCCCTCTCTGGGGCCAACGTCCTGACTTTC.

This clone was counted once. The rearrangement links TRBV4-2 to TRBJ1-2; 8 bases agree with TRBD1. This CDR3 contains 14 residues. Germline loops: CDR1 LGHNA, CDR2 YNFKEQ. V shed 4 bases and J 4 bases; nucleotides not matched to a gene: 5. In DNA, the CDR3 is TGTGCCAGCAGCCCGGACAGGGAGGGCTATGGCTACACCTTC. This gives the protein CASSPDREGYGYTF.

The chain is built from TRBV28 and TRBJ2-7, with unresolved D. The CDR3 covers 11 residues. V lost 5 bases, J lost 4 bases, and 6 bases lay in between. CDR1 and CDR2 (germline): MDHEN, SYDVKM. Written as DNA, the CDR3 is TGTGCCAGCAGTGAAACGTACGAGCAGTACTTC. The encoded protein is CASSETYEQYF.

Turning to this clone: Other DNA sequences from this sample encode an identical CDR3 as well. CDR3 in amino acids: CASSKVEGGEKLFF. CDR3 DNA: TGTGCCAGCAGCAAAGTCGAGGGTGGCGAAAAACTGTTTTTT. The rearrangement uses TRBV21-1 and TRBJ1-4. TRBV21-1 is shown as a pseudogene. This CDR3 comprises 14 residues.

The rearrangement joins TRBV5-1 to TRBJ2-1, with D maybe TRBD2 (5 bases). This CDR3 is built from 16 residues. Trimming removed 4 bases at V and 6 bases at J, with 20 bases between. Per the germline V gene, CDR1 is SGHRS and CDR2 is YFSETQ. For the CDR3, the DNA is TGCGCCAGCAGCCCAGAGGGCCCCTCGGGGTCCAATGAGCAGTTCTTC. Translated: CASSPEGPSGSNEQFF.

Points on this clone: The germline gene is not matched at one end of the junction; a read error may be the cause. V is TRBV6-2 or TRBV6-3 and J is TRBJ2-7, with 10 bases that match TRBD1. The CDR3 loop spans 12 amino acids. The germline gives CDR1 MNHEY, CDR2 SVGEGT. As DNA, the CDR3 is TGTGCCAGCAGTCCCCCGGGACAGGGGCCCAACTTC. Its protein is CASSPPGQGPNF.

For the CDR3, the DNA is TGTGCCAGCAGTTATGTGGGTTTCGCGGGATCGGGCAATGAGCAGTTCTTC. It is translated as CASSYVGFAGSGNEQFF. The chain joins TRBV6-2 or TRBV6-3 to TRBJ2-1; weak D call: TRBD2 (6 bases). The V end was cut by 3 bases, the J end by 6 bases, with 21 bases between. The CDR3 is 17 residues long. Germline CDR1 and CDR2: MNHEY and SVGEGT.

CDR3 in amino acids: CASSSKQGFRYEQYF. The CDR3 nucleotides read TGTGCCAGCAGCTCAAAACAGGGTTTCCGCTACGAGCAGTACTTC. The rearrangement uses TRBV5-4 and TRBJ2-7, with D perhaps TRBD1 (6 bases). CDR1 and CDR2 (germline): SGHNT, YYREEE (reference sequence). The CDR3 sequence is 15 residues long. The V end was cut by 3 bases, the J end by 3 bases, with 16 bases between.

The chain has TRBV24-1 and TRBJ2-7; 10 nucleotides agree with TRBD2. CDR3 length: 15 residues. Trimming removed 4 bases from V and 3 bases from J; junction bases left unmatched: 5. CDR1 and CDR2 (germline): KGHDR, SFDVKD. DNA for the CDR3: TGTGCCACCAGTGAAGGACTAGCGGATATCTACGAGCAGTACTTC. Translating gives CATSEGLADIYEQYF.

This clone was seen only once. The V and J genes are TRBV7-9 and TRBJ2-7; D not certain. Germline assignment: CDR1 SEHNR and CDR2 FQNEAQ (reference sequence). This CDR3 contains 12 residues. V lost 5 bases to trimming and J lost 3 bases, with 8 bases between them. The CDR3: CASSHNHYEQYF. The DNA of the CDR3 is TGTGCCAGCAGCCATAATCACTACGAGCAGTACTTC.

The rearrangement joins TRBV9 to TRBJ2-1; the match to TRBD1 covers 11 bases. This CDR3 has 15 amino acids. V gave up 4 bases and J gave up 5 bases; unmatched junction bases: 5. Germline V gene data show CDR1 as SGDLS and CDR2 as YYNGEE. Here the CDR3 DNA reads TGTGCCAGCAGCCGAGGACAGGGGGCGAACAATGAGCAGTTCTTC. Translation gives CASSRGQGANNEQFF.